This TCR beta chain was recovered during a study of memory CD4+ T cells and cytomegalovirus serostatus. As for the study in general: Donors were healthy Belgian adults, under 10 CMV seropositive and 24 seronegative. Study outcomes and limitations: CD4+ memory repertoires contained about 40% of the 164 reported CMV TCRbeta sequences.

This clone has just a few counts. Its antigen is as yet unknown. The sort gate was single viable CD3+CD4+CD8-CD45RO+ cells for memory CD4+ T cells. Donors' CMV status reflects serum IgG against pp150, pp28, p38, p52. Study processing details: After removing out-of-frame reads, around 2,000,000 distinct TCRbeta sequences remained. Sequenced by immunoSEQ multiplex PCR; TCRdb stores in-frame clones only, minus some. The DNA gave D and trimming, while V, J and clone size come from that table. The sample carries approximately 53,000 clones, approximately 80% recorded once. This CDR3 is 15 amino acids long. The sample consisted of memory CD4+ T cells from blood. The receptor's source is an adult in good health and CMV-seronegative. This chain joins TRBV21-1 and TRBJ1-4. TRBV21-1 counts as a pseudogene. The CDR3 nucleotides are TGTGCCAGCAGCGCGAAGCGGGGGTCGGGTGAAAAACTGTTTTTT. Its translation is CASSAKRGSGEKLFF.